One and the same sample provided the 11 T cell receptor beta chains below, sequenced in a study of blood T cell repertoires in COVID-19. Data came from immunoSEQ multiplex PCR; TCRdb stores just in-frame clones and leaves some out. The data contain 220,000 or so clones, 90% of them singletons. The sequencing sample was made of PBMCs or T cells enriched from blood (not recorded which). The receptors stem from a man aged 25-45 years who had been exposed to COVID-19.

As DNA, the CDR3 is TGTGCCAGCAGTGAGCGGCGGGGTTGGCAAGAGACCCAGTACTTC. Translation gives CASSERRGWQETQYF. The rearrangement links TRBV2 to TRBJ2-5; D possibly corresponds to TRBD2 (6 bases). Trimming cost V 3 bases and J 2 bases, with 13 bases left between them. There are 15 residues in the CDR3. Germline V gene sequence: CDR1 SNHLY, CDR2 FYNNEI.

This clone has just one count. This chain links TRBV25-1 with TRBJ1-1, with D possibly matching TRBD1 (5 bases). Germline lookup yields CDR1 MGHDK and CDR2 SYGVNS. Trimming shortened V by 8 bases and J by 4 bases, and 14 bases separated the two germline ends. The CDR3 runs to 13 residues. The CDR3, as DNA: TGTGCCAGCGACCTAGGGGTTGGCACTGAAGCTTTCTTT. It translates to CASDLGVGTEAFF.

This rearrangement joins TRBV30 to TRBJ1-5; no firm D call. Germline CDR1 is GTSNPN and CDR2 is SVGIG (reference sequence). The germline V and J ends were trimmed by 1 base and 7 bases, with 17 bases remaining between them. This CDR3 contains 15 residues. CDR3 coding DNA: TGTGCCTGGAGTGCAAGGCCCGAGGCCGGCCAGCCCCAGCATTTT. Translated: CAWSARPEAGQPQHF.

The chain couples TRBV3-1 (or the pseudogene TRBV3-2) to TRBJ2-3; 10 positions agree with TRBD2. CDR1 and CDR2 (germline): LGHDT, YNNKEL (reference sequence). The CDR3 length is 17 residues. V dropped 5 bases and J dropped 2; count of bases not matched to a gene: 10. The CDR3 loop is CASSDPGTSDFTDTQYF. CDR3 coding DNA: TGTGCCAGCAGCGATCCCGGGACTAGCGACTTCACAGATACGCAGTATTTT.

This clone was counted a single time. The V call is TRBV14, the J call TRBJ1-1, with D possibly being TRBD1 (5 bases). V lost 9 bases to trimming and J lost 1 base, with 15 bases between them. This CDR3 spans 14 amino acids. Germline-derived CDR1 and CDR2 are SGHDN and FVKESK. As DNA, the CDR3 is TGTGCCAGTACCCTTGGGGCCTCGAACACTGAAGCTTTCTTT. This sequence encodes CASTLGASNTEAFF.

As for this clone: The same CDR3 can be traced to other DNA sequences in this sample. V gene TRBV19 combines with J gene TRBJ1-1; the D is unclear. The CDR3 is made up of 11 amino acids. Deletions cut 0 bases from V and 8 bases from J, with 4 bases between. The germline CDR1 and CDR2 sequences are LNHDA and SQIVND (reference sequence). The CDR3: CASSIDLEAFF. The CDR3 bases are TGTGCCAGTAGTATAGATCTGGAAGCTTTCTTT.

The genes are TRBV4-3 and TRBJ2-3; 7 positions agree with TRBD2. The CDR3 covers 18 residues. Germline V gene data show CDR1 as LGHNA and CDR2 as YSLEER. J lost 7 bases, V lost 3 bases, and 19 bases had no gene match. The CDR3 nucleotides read TGCGCCAGCAGCCATGATCTCTCCGGACTAGGCTTTTCACATACGCAGTATTTT. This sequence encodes CASSHDLSGLGFSHTQYF.

The CDR3 nucleotides read TGCGCCAGCAGCCAAGGACAGGGGATGCGTGGAAACACCATATATTTT. Residues: CASSQGQGMRGNTIYF. The gene calls are TRBV4-1 and TRBJ1-3; 8 bases fit TRBD1. Germline V gene lookup returns CDR1 MGHRA and CDR2 YSYEKL. The CDR3 is 16 amino acids. Trimming at V came to 1 base and at J to 3 bases, leaving 5 bases not matched to a gene.

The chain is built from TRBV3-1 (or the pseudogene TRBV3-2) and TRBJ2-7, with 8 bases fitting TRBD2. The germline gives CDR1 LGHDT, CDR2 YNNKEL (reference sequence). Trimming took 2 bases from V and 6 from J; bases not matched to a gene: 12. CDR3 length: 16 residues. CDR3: CASSQFIGGASGEQYF. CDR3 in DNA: TGTGCCAGCAGCCAATTCATCGGGGGGGCGTCCGGCGAGCAGTACTTC.

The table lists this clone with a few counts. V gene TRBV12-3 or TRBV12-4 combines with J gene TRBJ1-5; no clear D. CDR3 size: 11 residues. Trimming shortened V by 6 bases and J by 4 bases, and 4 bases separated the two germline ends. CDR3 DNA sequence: TGTGCCAGCAGGACTAATCAGCCCCAGCATTTT. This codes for CASRTNQPQHF.

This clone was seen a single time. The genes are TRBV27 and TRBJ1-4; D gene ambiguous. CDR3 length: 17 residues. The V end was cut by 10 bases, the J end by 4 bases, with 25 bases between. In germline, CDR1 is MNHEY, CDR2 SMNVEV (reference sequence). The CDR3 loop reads CATSVGQWSKVNEKLFF. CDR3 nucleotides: TGTGCCACTAGTGTTGGCCAGTGGTCGAAGGTTAATGAAAAACTGTTTTTT. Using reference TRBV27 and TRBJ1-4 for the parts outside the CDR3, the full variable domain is EAQVTQNPRYLITVTGKKLTVTCSQNMNHEYMSWYRQDPGLGLRQIYYSMNVEVTDKGDVPEGYKVSRKEKRNFPLILESPSPNQTSLYFCATSVGQWSKVNEKLFFGSGTQLSVL.